Listed here are 29 T cell receptor beta chains from one sample, sequenced in a study of monozygotic twins with inflammatory bowel disease. For each CDR3 protein, TCRdb gives one entry from its re-call of the 5' RACE reads, without DNA. The table lists around 400,000 distinct CDR3 sequences. The sample consisted of blood. The receptors here all came from a human donor with ulcerative colitis or Crohn's disease, or a healthy co-twin of an affected twin (not recorded which).

The chain employs TRBV20-1 and TRBJ2-7; TCRdb gives TRBD1 as the D gene, but with no DNA this cannot be confirmed. Germline lookup yields CDR1 DFQATT and CDR2 SNEGSKA (reference sequence). There are 13 residues in the CDR3. The CDR3 region is CSARPRGLYEQYF.

This chain joins TRBV27 and TRBJ2-7; as DNA is missing, the TRBD2 call by TCRdb cannot be tested. The germline CDR1 and CDR2 sequences are MNHEY and SMNVEV (reference sequence). This CDR3 region has 15 residues. CDR3 sequence reads: CASSPTSGSNYEQYF.

V and J are TRBV5-1 and TRBJ2-1; lacking DNA, the TRBD2 call made by TCRdb goes unchecked. From germline, CDR1 is SGHRS and CDR2 YFSETQ. There are 15 residues in the CDR3. CDR3 protein: CASSGGLAGVNEQFF.

This CDR3 reads CASTPWREPPYNEQFF. V is TRBV6-2 or TRBV6-3 and J is TRBJ2-1; TCRdb indicates TRBD1, and absent DNA this call remains unverified. The germline V gene has CDR1 MNHEY and CDR2 SVGEGT. This CDR3 comprises 16 residues.

The V gene is TRBV19, the J gene TRBJ1-5. Germline V gives CDR1 LNHDA, CDR2 SQIVND (reference sequence). The CDR3 covers 17 residues. CDR3 region: CASSIMAGGPSDQPQHF.

The chain is built from TRBV9 and TRBJ2-1; TCRdb proposes TRBD1, but this gene call is untestable without DNA. The CDR3 extends over 15 amino acids. Germline CDR1 SGDLS, CDR2 YYNGEE. The chain's CDR3 is CASSEGQGEYNEQFF.

The chain employs TRBV5-1 and TRBJ2-7; the D call of TRBD2 rests on TCRdb alone, since no DNA is present to check it. The CDR3 has 17 amino acids. Germline V CDR1 and CDR2: SGHRS, YFSETQ. The chain's CDR3 is CASSSGGSQGSAYEQYF.

The chain employs TRBV5-1 and TRBJ2-2. CDR1 and CDR2 from the germline V gene are SGHRS and YFSETQ. The CDR3 has 13 amino acids. The CDR3: CASTSGPTGELFF.

The chain's CDR3 is CAISKNSGSSYEQYF. The rearrangement uses TRBV10-3 and TRBJ2-7. The CDR3 extends over 15 amino acids. The germline gives CDR1 ENHRY, CDR2 SYGVKD.

The chain carries TRBV6-1 and TRBJ2-7; there is no DNA to check the TCRdb D call of TRBD2. From germline, CDR1 is MNHNS and CDR2 SASEGT. The CDR3 runs to 14 residues. CDR3 region: CASSHPPQFYEQYF.

The rearrangement links TRBV24-1 to TRBJ2-2. Per the germline V gene, CDR1 is KGHDR and CDR2 is SFDVKD. The CDR3 runs 12 residues. The CDR3 reads CATEANTGELFF.

The chain is built from TRBV6-5 and TRBJ1-1; TCRdb designates TRBD1, a call that cannot be tested without DNA. Per germline, CDR1 MNHEY and CDR2 SVGAGI. The CDR3 totals 15 residues. CDR3 loop: CASSYPQTANTEAFF.

The rearrangement links TRBV6-5 to TRBJ1-6. There are 16 residues in the CDR3. CDR1 and CDR2 (germline): MNHEY, SVGAGI. This chain's CDR3 is CASSYSTGPDNSPLHF.

This CDR3 is CASRTPEPQGSKDTQYF. The genes are TRBV23-1 and TRBJ2-3; TCRdb's D call of TRBD1 is untestable without DNA. TRBV23-1 qualifies as an ORF whose function is uncertain. The CDR3 is made up of 17 amino acids.

V is TRBV6-5 and J is TRBJ2-4; there is no DNA to check the TCRdb D call of TRBD1. The CDR3 loop spans 12 amino acids. Germline CDR1 is MNHEY and CDR2 is SVGAGI. CDR3 sequence: CASTSQGNIQYF.

The rearrangement links TRBV5-6 to TRBJ2-3; TCRdb picks TRBD1, but there is no DNA to check that call. The CDR3 length is 15 residues. Germline V gene data show CDR1 as SGHDT and CDR2 as YYEEEE. The chain's CDR3 is CASTQGQGSTDTQYF. Full variable domain (rest looked up from reference TRBV5-6 and TRBJ2-3): DAGVTQSPTHLIKTRGQQVTLRCSPKSGHDTVSWYQQALGQGPQFIFQYYEEEERQRGNFPDRFSGHQFPNYSSELNVNALLLGDSALYLCASTQGQGSTDTQYFGPGTRLTVL.

The J gene is TRBJ2-7, the V gene TRBV6-1; TCRdb calls TRBD1, which cannot be checked without DNA. The germline CDR1 and CDR2 sequences are MNHNS and SASEGT. The CDR3 has 15 residues. The CDR3: CASSPFPGQGQEQYF.

This chain links TRBV6-2 or TRBV6-3 with TRBJ1-5. The CDR3 contains 18 residues. CDR1 is MNHEY, CDR2 SVGEGT, per germline. This CDR3 is CASSRRMGSSNSNQPQHF.

The rearrangement uses TRBV27 and TRBJ1-4; TCRdb lists TRBD1, though no DNA is available to test this call. Germline CDR1 and CDR2: MNHEY and SMNVEV (reference sequence). CDR3 length: 16 amino acids. The CDR3 here is CASRRQVVHANEKLFF.

Here the CDR3 reads CATSAASGREADTQYF. This chain links TRBV24-1 with TRBJ2-3; TCRdb outputs TRBD2, but without DNA this stays unchecked. This CDR3 contains 16 residues. Per germline, CDR1 KGHDR and CDR2 SFDVKD.

The V and J genes are TRBV5-4 and TRBJ1-2. Per germline, CDR1 SGHNT and CDR2 YYREEE (reference sequence). The CDR3 consists of 14 residues. The CDR3 sequence: CASRAAGAPYGYTF.

The chain is built from TRBV12-3 or TRBV12-4 and TRBJ1-1. The CDR3 is made up of 15 amino acids. CDR3 residues: CASSWGSKPNTEAFF.

The V call is TRBV19, the J call TRBJ1-4; TCRdb picks TRBD1, but there is no DNA to check that call. The CDR3 covers 13 residues. Germline CDR1 and CDR2: LNHDA and SQIVND (reference sequence). This CDR3 reads CASKRAGVEKLFF.

The gene calls are TRBV7-9 and TRBJ2-3; there is no DNA to check the TCRdb D call of TRBD2. This CDR3 spans 17 amino acids. Per germline, CDR1 SEHNR and CDR2 FQNEAQ (reference sequence). The CDR3 loop is CASSLGRAGGPADTQYF.

The V call is TRBV6-1, the J call TRBJ1-1; TCRdb selects TRBD1, and the lack of DNA leaves this call unchecked. Per the germline V gene, CDR1 is MNHNS and CDR2 is SASEGT. There are 18 residues in the CDR3. CDR3 sequence: CASSMGPPGGPANTEAFF.

V and J are TRBV5-1 and TRBJ1-1; TCRdb indicates TRBD1, and absent DNA this call remains unverified. The CDR3 is 15 amino acids. From germline, CDR1 is SGHRS and CDR2 YFSETQ. CDR3 in amino acids: CASSPFRGENTEAFF. The full variable domain, in which reference TRBV5-1 and TRBJ1-1 provide the parts outside the CDR3, is KAGVTQTPRYLIKTRGQQVTLSCSPISGHRSVSWYQQTPGQGLQFLFEYFSETQRNKGNFPGRFSGRQFSNSRSEMNVSTLELGDSALYLCASSPFRGENTEAFFGQGTRLTVV.

The chain joins TRBV20-1 to TRBJ2-1; checking the TCRdb D call of TRBD2 is not possible without DNA. CDR1 DFQATT and CDR2 SNEGSKA come from the germline V gene (reference sequence). The CDR3 has 14 residues. The CDR3 sequence: CSASSGDSYNEQFF.

The chain combines TRBV5-5 with TRBJ1-3; TCRdb's D call of TRBD1 is untestable without DNA. Germline loops: CDR1 SGHKS, CDR2 YYEKEE (reference sequence). The CDR3 is 17 residues long. The CDR3 sequence is CASSRLGQGLSGNTIYF.

The genes are TRBV5-1 and TRBJ2-1; TCRdb names TRBD1, which stays unverified in the absence of DNA. Germline V gives CDR1 SGHRS, CDR2 YFSETQ. The CDR3 runs to 14 residues. CDR3 loop: CASSLWTADNEQFF.